Shown below are 7 T cell receptor beta chains from a single sample sequenced in a study of PD-1 blockade in classical Hodgkin lymphoma (dated by TCRdb to 2019 to 2021). This sample's time point label indicates: cycle 1 day 1 (C1D1), immediately before nivolumab initiation. Every trial patient had relapsed following autologous stem cell transplantation, and prior brentuximab vedotin exposure was what differed among cohorts A, B and C. Using a Miltenyi CD4+ T cell isolation kit, CD4+ T cells were purified from thawed PBMCs through magnetic negative selection. The method behind the library was the immunoSEQ multiplex PCR assay. Held by TCRdb, this immuneACCESS table contains in-frame sequences only and omits some clones. Under half of the omission traces to an unresolved V gene where checked; the cause of the rest is unknown. Present in this sample are several thousand clones, around four fifths of which were seen just once. 2% to 3% of the sample lies in the top ten.

The specimen comprised CD4+ T cells from blood, sampled at baseline. Source of these receptors: a human donor with classical Hodgkin lymphoma.

For this clone: The sample contains more than one DNA sequence encoding this CDR3. This sequence joins TRBV6-1 and TRBJ2-7; TRBD1 matches 9 bases. The CDR3 contains 14 residues. The V gene's germline CDR1 is MNHNS and CDR2 SASEGT. V was clipped by 4 bases and J by 2 bases; unmatched bases: 3. The CDR3 here is CASSAGQGTYEQYF. CDR3 DNA sequence: TGTGCCAGCAGTGCAGGACAGGGGACCTACGAGCAGTACTTC.

V gene TRBV29-1 combines with J gene TRBJ2-7; 10 nucleotides agree with TRBD2. The CDR3 has 14 amino acids. Germline CDR1 is SQVTM and CDR2 is ANQGSEA. V shed 6 bases and J 2 bases; nucleotides not matched to a gene: 7. The CDR3 loop reads CSVSSGRDPYEQYF. CDR3 in DNA: TGCAGCGTCTCAAGCGGGAGGGACCCCTACGAGCAGTACTTC.

The J gene is TRBJ1-3, the V gene TRBV7-8; 7 positions agree with TRBD1. Germline loops: CDR1 SGHVS, CDR2 FQNEAQ. The CDR3 consists of 15 residues. V shed 4 bases and J 4 bases; nucleotides not matched to a gene: 7. In DNA form, the CDR3 reads TGTGCCAGCAGCTCACTACAGGGGTGGGGAAACACCATATATTTT. Translation: CASSSLQGWGNTIYF.

The CDR3 bases are TGTGCCAGTAGTATCAAGAGGGGTAACTATGGCTACACCTTC. Protein product: CASSIKRGNYGYTF. V usage is TRBV19 and J usage is TRBJ1-2; tentatively, D is TRBD1 (5 bases). Per germline, CDR1 LNHDA and CDR2 SQIVND (reference sequence). This CDR3 is built from 14 residues. V lost 3 bases and J lost 1, with 9 bases in between.

This chain joins TRBV11-1 and TRBJ2-1; 13 positions agree with TRBD2. Unmatched junction bases numbered 7, after V lost 5 bases and J lost 0 bases. The CDR3 runs to 18 residues. Per germline, CDR1 SGHAT and CDR2 FQDESV (reference sequence). The CDR3 DNA follows: TGTGCCAGCAGCCCCCACCGGACTAGCGGGAGCTCCTACAATGAGCAGTTCTTC. Encoded protein: CASSPHRTSGSSYNEQFF.

The chain combines TRBV19 with TRBJ2-2, with TRBD2 matching 12 bases. In germline, CDR1 is LNHDA, CDR2 SQIVND (reference sequence). The junction had 2 bases not matched to a gene; V was cut back by 7 bases and J by 5 bases. The CDR3 sequence is 14 residues long. The CDR3 DNA is TGTGCCAGTACTAGCGGGAGGGGAACCGGGGAGCTGTTTTTT. Encoded protein: CASTSGRGTGELFF.

The chain uses TRBV5-1 and TRBJ2-1; 11 nucleotides match TRBD2. Germline V gene data show CDR1 as SGHRS and CDR2 as YFSETQ. With V trimmed by 2 bases and J by 10 bases, 5 bases remained unmatched. This CDR3 has 14 residues. The CDR3 coding sequence is TGCGCCAGCAGCTTACTAGCGGGAGAGGTAGAGCAGTTCTTC. It encodes CASSLLAGEVEQFF.